This T cell receptor beta chain stems from a study of OX40 agonist ivuxolimab in advanced cancers. Background on the whole study: Ivuxolimab was a fully human IgG2 agonistic monoclonal antibody targeting the costimulatory receptor OX40 (CD134). Intravenous ivuxolimab was administered to patients every 2 weeks at six dose levels: 0.01, 0.1, 0.3, 1.5, 3 and 10 mg/kg. Of the 50 or so patients in dose escalation, 19 had hepatocellular carcinoma, roughly 15 had melanoma, 9 had renal cell carcinoma and 9 had head and neck cancer. A male proportion of around 80% and a mean age of approximately 58 years, ranging from about 20 to 85, were recorded for the dose-escalation cohort. Prior anti-PD-1, anti-PD-L1 or anti-CTLA-4 therapy was permitted, and checkpoint inhibitors had been received by 30% to 40% of dose-escalation patients. Three dose-escalation patients achieved partial responses, one with hepatocellular carcinoma and two with cutaneous melanoma. The point of sequencing TCRbeta in the periphery was to test whether ivuxolimab changed TCR sequence diversity and drove clonal T-cell expansion. The paper describes the monotherapy dose-escalation part (N of about 52 patients) of the phase I trial of ivuxolimab.

Patients with autoimmune disease history or receiving systemic immunosuppression were excluded from the trial. Peripheral blood for TCR sequencing was collected from all dose cohorts at baseline, on cycle 4 day 1, and on cycle 7 day 1. The samples were taken from a phase I, first-in-human, multicenter, open-label dose-escalation trial of ivuxolimab. Adults with locally advanced or metastatic head and neck squamous cell, hepatocellular, melanoma or renal cell carcinoma were enrolled in the trial. CD4+ and CD8+ T cells were sorted separately from peripheral blood before TCR sequencing. Concerning this clone: Its target antigen remains unknown. No base-level quality is on record; no much larger clone is a single base apart.

CDR1 and CDR2 were assigned from the germline V gene as SGHRS and YFSETQ. The germline ends are 7 bases apart after V is trimmed by 0 bases and J by 4 bases. The CDR3, cysteine through phenylalanine, is 14 amino acids long. Only the CDR3 DNA stays, 42 bases, in frame from base 1. Broad study findings and their caveats: In the 0.1-3.0 mg/kg groups, partial responders were among the patients with the lowest normalized peripheral clonal expansion, particularly in CD8+ T cells. On average, CD8+ T cells showed more expanded clones than CD4+ T cells after ivuxolimab. Low levels of normalized T-cell clonal expansion were also seen in some patients who did not respond. Clonal expansion of both CD4+ and CD8+ blood T cells was observed from baseline to week 6 at doses 0.1 to 3.0 mg/kg. Which antigens the clonally expanded peripheral T cells were specific for was not determined.

Genomic DNA was extracted from sorted cells for sequencing of the TCRbeta CDR3 region. The immunoSEQ Assay was used for sequencing of TCRbeta CDR3 regions. In its TCRdb copy, this immuneACCESS table keeps in-frame sequences only and misses some clones. Where compared with another copy, unresolved V genes explain less than half of these, and the others have no known cause. In this sample the table shows 33,000 or so clones, approximately 80% of which occur a single time. The top ten clonotypes cover roughly 13% of the sample. The sample here was CD4+ or CD8+ T cells sorted from blood, taken in a trial of the OX40 agonist ivuxolimab. The chain employs TRBV5-1 and TRBJ2-2; the D gene is perhaps TRBD1, on 5 matching bases. The receptor was derived from an adult with an advanced solid tumor such as melanoma, head and neck, liver or kidney cancer. The CDR3 sequence is CASSLGQTTGELFF. In nucleotide form, the sequence is TGCGCCAGCAGCTTGGGACAGACCACCGGGGAGCTGTTTTTT.